The 31 T cell receptor beta chains reported below all come from one sample, sequenced in a study of cytomegalovirus exposure and HLA in healthy donors. 60 Vbeta and 13 Jbeta primers were used in PCR. Only in-frame clones appear in the TCRdb table, and some are missing; sequencing was by immunoSEQ multiplex PCR. The sample yields 100,000 to 140,000 clones, around three quarters seen once. Source material: PBMCs. These receptors came from a male donor in good health and CMV-seronegative.

The chain couples TRBV6-1 to TRBJ1-1; TRBD1 matches 8 bases. Per the germline V gene, CDR1 is MNHNS and CDR2 is SASEGT. The CDR3 is made up of 14 amino acids. The V gene end was trimmed by 6 bases and the J gene end by 3 bases; junction bases not matched to a gene: 6. The CDR3 region is CASSPGGRDTEAFF. The CDR3, as DNA: TGTGCCAGCAGCCCAGGGGGCCGGGACACTGAAGCTTTCTTT.

CDR3 DNA: TGTGCCACCGCTACTAGCGCAACTAGCACAGATACGCAGTATTTT. Residues: CATATSATSTDTQYF. This chain connects TRBV2 to TRBJ2-3; 7 bases agree with TRBD2. CDR3 length: 15 amino acids. Germline V CDR1 and CDR2: SNHLY, FYNNEI. V was clipped by 10 bases and J by 0 bases; unmatched bases: 10.

The V and J genes are TRBV5-1 and TRBJ2-7, with TRBD1 identical over 8 bases. The germline V gene encodes CDR1 SGHRS and CDR2 YFSETQ. The CDR3 extends over 15 amino acids. V dropped 4 bases and J dropped 3; count of bases not matched to a gene: 9. The CDR3, as DNA: TGCGCCAGCAGCCGCGATGGACAGGGAATCTACGAGCAGTACTTC. Translation gives CASSRDGQGIYEQYF.

Worth noting for this clone: A read error may produce the germline difference seen at one junction end. Other DNA sequences within the sample encode an identical CDR3. The rearrangement uses TRBV25-1 and TRBJ2-2; unclear D gene. This CDR3 has 15 residues. The V gene's germline CDR1 is MGHDK and CDR2 SYGVNS. CDR3 DNA sequence: TGCGCCAGCAGTGTTAGTGCGCTTCCCACCGGGGAGCTGTTTTTT. Translated, it gives CASSVSALPTGELFF.

The rearrangement joins TRBV28 to TRBJ1-1; D not certain. The CDR3 has 16 residues. CDR1 MDHEN and CDR2 SYDVKM come from the germline V gene. Trimming shortened V by 0 bases and J by 8 bases, and 19 bases separated the two germline ends. CDR3 amino acids: CASSLWENGKPREAFF. CDR3 nucleotide sequence: TGTGCCAGCAGTTTATGGGAGAACGGGAAACCCCGAGAAGCTTTCTTT.

This rearrangement joins TRBV7-2 to TRBJ1-3; 8 bases fit TRBD1. The germline V gene has CDR1 SGHTA and CDR2 FQGNSA. This CDR3 is built from 15 residues. With 5 bases clipped from V and 4 bases from J, the junction kept 7 bases outside the gene matches. Here the CDR3 reads CASSDRGQTGNTIYF. CDR3 DNA: TGTGCCAGCAGCGACAGGGGACAGACAGGAAACACCATATATTTT.

The genes are TRBV27 and TRBJ2-1; possibly TRBD2 for D (6 bases). CDR1 and CDR2 (germline): MNHEY, SMNVEV (reference sequence). Trimming left V 0 bases short and J 8 bases short, with 11 bases between. The CDR3 covers 14 residues. This chain's CDR3 is CASSLSRLVYEQFF. CDR3 sequence (DNA): TGTGCCAGCAGTTTATCTAGACTAGTCTATGAGCAGTTCTTC.

With respect to this clone: At one of its ends the junction is not consistent with the germline gene, which may arise from a read error. The chain uses TRBV6-4 and TRBJ1-2; D not resolved. The V gene's germline CDR1 is MRHNA and CDR2 SNTAGT. This CDR3 spans 12 amino acids. The CDR3 nucleotides read TGTGCCAGCAGTGACGGGCAGTTTGTTACCTCTTTC. Translation: CASSDGQFVTSF.

The chain carries TRBV7-9 and TRBJ2-3, with TRBD2 matching 7 bases. The J segment lost 6 bases and the V segment lost 6 bases, leaving 18 bases of the junction unmatched. The CDR3 is made up of 17 amino acids. The V gene's germline CDR1 is SEHNR and CDR2 FQNEAQ (reference sequence). In DNA form, the CDR3 reads TGTGCCAGCAGGCCTACCCCCGGGACTACCCATAGGGATACGCAGTATTTT. Amino acids: CASRPTPGTTHRDTQYF.

In this sample, this clone turned up a few times. The chain links TRBV25-1 to TRBJ2-7; TRBD1 matches 9 bases. The J segment lost 2 bases and the V segment lost 5 bases, leaving 7 bases of the junction unmatched. The CDR3 is 15 amino acids. Germline V gene lookup returns CDR1 MGHDK and CDR2 SYGVNS. DNA of the CDR3: TGTGCCAGCAGTCAGACTGGGGACAGGGCCTACGAGCAGTACTTC. Encoded protein: CASSQTGDRAYEQYF.

DNA of the CDR3: TGTGCCAGCAGTCCAGGCTATGGCTACACCTTC. Amino acids: CASSPGYGYTF. The rearrangement uses TRBV6-5 and TRBJ1-2, with D hard to call. Germline V CDR1 and CDR2: MNHEY, SVGAGI. V was clipped by 5 bases and J by 4 bases, with 5 bases between them. CDR3 length: 11 residues.

V gene TRBV5-1 combines with J gene TRBJ2-5, with TRBD1 identical over 7 bases. Germline V CDR1 and CDR2: SGHRS, YFSETQ. The CDR3 consists of 16 residues. The V gene end was trimmed by 0 bases and the J gene end by 4 bases; junction bases not matched to a gene: 9. This CDR3 is CASSLVNGPGGETQYF. CDR3 DNA sequence: TGCGCCAGCAGCTTGGTCAATGGACCAGGGGGAGAGACCCAGTACTTC. Full variable domain (missing parts from reference TRBV5-1 and TRBJ2-5): KAGVTQTPRYLIKTRGQQVTLSCSPISGHRSVSWYQQTPGQGLQFLFEYFSETQRNKGNFPGRFSGRQFSNSRSEMNVSTLELGDSALYLCASSLVNGPGGETQYFGPGTRLLVL.

Remarks on this clone: One end of the junction does not line up with germline, which may come from a read error. The rearrangement links TRBV18 to TRBJ1-1, with D possibly matching TRBD1 (5 bases). CDR1 KGHSH and CDR2 LQKENI come from the germline V gene. The CDR3 extends over 14 amino acids. CDR3 amino acids: CASSPQDLNTEAFF. In nucleotides, the CDR3 is TGTGCCAGCTCGCCACAGGACTTGAACACTGAAGCTTTCTTT.

This clone was counted only a few times. V and J are TRBV27 and TRBJ1-2; 7 bases agree with TRBD1. CDR1 MNHEY and CDR2 SMNVEV come from the germline V gene (reference sequence). The V segment lost 5 bases and the J segment 5 bases; nucleotides outside the gene matches: 5. This CDR3 spans 13 amino acids. The CDR3 region is CASSLDREYGYTF. CDR3 DNA: TGTGCCAGCAGTCTCGACAGGGAGTATGGCTACACCTTC.

This chain uses TRBV7-9 with TRBJ1-4; 8 positions match TRBD1. The J segment lost 6 bases and the V segment lost 2 bases, leaving 5 bases of the junction unmatched. This CDR3 has 15 residues. The germline V gene has CDR1 SEHNR and CDR2 FQNEAQ (reference sequence). This CDR3 reads CASSLMGQAYEKLFF. The CDR3 coding sequence is TGTGCCAGCAGCTTAATGGGACAGGCATATGAAAAACTGTTTTTT.

The rearrangement joins TRBV7-8 to TRBJ2-1; D is perhaps TRBD1 (6 bases). Trimming took 1 base from V and 3 from J, leaving 19 bases between them. The CDR3 covers 18 residues. In germline, CDR1 is SGHVS, CDR2 FQNEAQ. CDR3 protein: CASSLGYRGQTIYNEQFF. In DNA form, the CDR3 reads TGTGCCAGCAGCTTAGGCTACCGTGGACAGACCATCTACAATGAGCAGTTCTTC.

This clone was seen once. The V and J genes are TRBV10-1 and TRBJ2-5, with D perhaps TRBD2 (5 bases). The CDR3 has 14 amino acids. The germline V gene encodes CDR1 WNHNN and CDR2 SYGVQD (reference sequence). V lost 6 bases and J 1 base, leaving 12 bases between the germline ends. CDR3 sequence: CASSESGTQETQYF. Written as DNA, the CDR3 is TGCGCCAGCAGCGAGAGCGGCACCCAAGAGACCCAGTACTTC.

In this sample, this clone turned up a few times. The V call is TRBV9, the J call TRBJ2-1; D unresolved. V was pared by 3 bases and J by 0 bases, with 7 bases between. Germline CDR1 SGDLS, CDR2 YYNGEE. The CDR3 covers 14 residues. The chain's CDR3 is CASSAYASYNEQFF. The CDR3 region has the DNA TGTGCCAGCAGCGCCTATGCCTCCTACAATGAGCAGTTCTTC.

V gene TRBV18 combines with J gene TRBJ1-2; maybe TRBD1 (5 bases). The CDR3 is 15 residues long. The V and J ends lost 2 bases and 8 bases respectively, with 18 bases between them. CDR1 is KGHSH and CDR2 is LQKENI in the germline V gene. CDR3: CASSPVLGENGGYTF. CDR3 nucleotides: TGTGCCAGCTCACCAGTGTTAGGGGAAAACGGAGGCTACACCTTC.

The gene calls are TRBV4-1 and TRBJ2-2; TRBD2 matches 8 bases. With V trimmed by 6 bases and J by 1 base, 4 bases remained unmatched. Germline V gene data show CDR1 as MGHRA and CDR2 as YSYEKL. The CDR3 runs 15 residues. In nucleotides, the CDR3 is TGCGCCAGCAGACAAACTAGCGGGAACACCGGGGAGCTGTTTTTT. It specifies CASRQTSGNTGELFF.

This chain connects TRBV5-6 to TRBJ1-4, with 9 bases identical to TRBD1. The CDR3 sequence is 15 residues long. The V gene end was trimmed by 4 bases and the J gene end by 3 bases; junction bases not matched to a gene: 4. The germline CDR1 and CDR2 sequences are SGHDT and YYEEEE. The CDR3 loop is CASSQQGAPNEKLFF. The CDR3, as DNA: TGTGCCAGCAGCCAACAGGGGGCACCTAATGAAAAACTGTTTTTT.

V and J are TRBV30 and TRBJ2-7; 11 bases are shared with TRBD2. Germline V lookup: CDR1 GTSNPN, CDR2 SVGIG (reference sequence). This CDR3 has 15 amino acids. The V and J ends lost 0 bases and 6 bases, in that order; junction bases with no gene match: 7. CDR3 in amino acids: CAWSVLAGVTGEQYF. The CDR3 nucleotides read TGTGCCTGGAGTGTACTAGCGGGAGTTACTGGCGAGCAGTACTTC.

The gene calls are TRBV7-9 and TRBJ1-5; 7 bases line up with TRBD1. This CDR3 is 17 amino acids long. Germline CDR1 reads SEHNR; CDR2 reads FQNEAQ (reference sequence). The trim removed 1 base at V and 4 bases at J, leaving 10 bases unmatched. CDR3 sequence reads: CASSLVPKGQLNQPQHF. The CDR3 bases are TGTGCCAGCAGCTTAGTCCCTAAGGGACAGCTGAATCAGCCCCAGCATTTT.

This chain links TRBV7-9 with TRBJ1-4; 7 nucleotides align to TRBD1. Germline V lookup: CDR1 SEHNR, CDR2 FQNEAQ (reference sequence). V lost 3 bases and J lost 1; bases outside the gene matches: 2. The CDR3 has 15 amino acids. The chain's CDR3 is CASSFGTETNEKLFF. The DNA of the CDR3 is TGTGCCAGCAGCTTCGGGACAGAAACTAATGAAAAACTGTTTTTT. Looking up the rest from reference TRBV7-9 and TRBJ1-4 gives the full variable domain: DTGVSQNPRHKITKRGQNVTFRCDPISEHNRLYWYRQTLGQGPEFLTYFQNEAQLEKSRLLSDRFSAERPKGSFSTLEIQRTEQGDSAMYLCASSFGTETNEKLFFGSGTQLSVL.

The chain links TRBV18 to TRBJ1-5, with D uncertain. This CDR3 is 12 amino acids long. V lost 8 bases and J lost 0, with 5 bases in between. Per germline, CDR1 KGHSH and CDR2 LQKENI. CDR3 sequence reads: CASRDSNQPQHF. As DNA, the CDR3 is TGTGCCAGCCGGGATAGCAATCAGCCCCAGCATTTT.

The chain recombines TRBV23-1 with TRBJ2-7, with TRBD1 identical over 10 bases. TRBV23-1 is reported as an ORF; its role is uncertain. CDR3 length: 14 residues. The CDR3 bases are TGCGCAAGCCAGACAGGGGGCTTCCCCTACGAGCAGTACTTC. It codes for CASQTGGFPYEQYF.

The chain carries TRBV7-6 and TRBJ2-3; no clear D gene. The CDR3 is made up of 15 amino acids. Germline CDR1 SGHVS, CDR2 FNYEAQ. V lost 1 base, J lost 2 bases, and 10 bases lay in between. The CDR3 bases are TGTGCCAGCAGCTTAGGCGAGAGATACACAGATACGCAGTATTTT. This translates into CASSLGERYTDTQYF.

This clone was observed a single time. The V gene is TRBV7-9, the J gene TRBJ1-2, with 7 bases aligning to TRBD1. Unmatched junction bases numbered 4, after V lost 1 base and J lost 5 bases. This CDR3 spans 14 amino acids. Germline CDR1 reads SEHNR; CDR2 reads FQNEAQ (reference sequence). The CDR3 DNA sequence: TGTGCCAGCAGCTTAGGGGACAGATCTTATGGCTACACCTTC. Its protein is CASSLGDRSYGYTF.

The chain joins TRBV6-1 to TRBJ1-3; D not resolved. The CDR3 consists of 17 residues. With 2 bases removed from V and 2 bases from J, the gap between germline ends came to 16 bases. CDR1 is MNHNS and CDR2 is SASEGT in the germline V gene. CDR3 nucleotide sequence: TGTGCCAGCAGTGAATCGAGACATGGTCTCGCTGGAAACACCATATATTTT. It specifies CASSESRHGLAGNTIYF.

This clone was counted between two and nine times. The V and J genes are TRBV28 and TRBJ2-1; TRBD2 might be the D (5 bases). Germline V lookup: CDR1 MDHEN, CDR2 SYDVKM. This CDR3 is built from 15 residues. Trimming cost V 5 bases and J 8 bases, with 19 bases left between them. CDR3 bases: TGTGCCAGCAGTCCCCATGATGGTACTAGTTATGAGCAGTTCTTC. Amino acids: CASSPHDGTSYEQFF.

The rearrangement links TRBV18 to TRBJ2-1, with TRBD2 matching over 7 bases. This CDR3 region has 13 residues. Germline CDR1 is KGHSH and CDR2 is LQKENI. V lost 3 bases and J lost 9; bases outside the gene matches: 5. The CDR3 DNA follows: TGTGCCAGCTCACCGGGGACTACCTTTGAGCAGTTCTTC. Translating it yields CASSPGTTFEQFF.